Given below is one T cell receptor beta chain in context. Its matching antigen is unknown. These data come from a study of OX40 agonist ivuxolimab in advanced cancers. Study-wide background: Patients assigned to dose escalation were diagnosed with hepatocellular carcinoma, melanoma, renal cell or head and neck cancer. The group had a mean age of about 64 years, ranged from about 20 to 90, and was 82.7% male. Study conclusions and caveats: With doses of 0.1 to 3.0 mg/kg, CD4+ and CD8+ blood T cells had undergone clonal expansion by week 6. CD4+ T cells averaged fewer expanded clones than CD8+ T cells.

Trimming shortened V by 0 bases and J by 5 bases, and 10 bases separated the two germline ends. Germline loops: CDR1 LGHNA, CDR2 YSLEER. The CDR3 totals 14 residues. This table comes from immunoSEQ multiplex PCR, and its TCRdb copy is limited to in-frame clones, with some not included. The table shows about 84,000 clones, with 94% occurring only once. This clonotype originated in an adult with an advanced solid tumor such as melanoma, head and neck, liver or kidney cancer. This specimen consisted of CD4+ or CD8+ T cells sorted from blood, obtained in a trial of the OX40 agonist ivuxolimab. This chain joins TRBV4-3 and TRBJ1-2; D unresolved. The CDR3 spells CASSQDEGGYGYTF. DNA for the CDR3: TGCGCCAGCAGCCAAGACGAGGGCGGATATGGCTACACCTTC.